This T cell receptor (beta chain) is drawn from a study of cytomegalovirus exposure and HLA in healthy donors (dated by TCRdb to the late 2010s). About the investigation overall: According to a later analysis, the 100 to 150 validation repertoires were produced on the same platform as the 666 repertoires of the first cohort. The study was designed to test whether signatures of past pathogen exposure could be identified by cataloging public T cell receptors. High-throughput TCR immunosequencing, statistical association of individual TCRs with disease status, and machine learning were combined to predict cytomegalovirus infection status. In addition to the first cohort of 666 subjects, a separate validation cohort of some 120 different subjects was used.

The CDR3 runs 15 amino acids, cysteine and phenylalanine included. The DNA shown is the 45-base CDR3, in frame from base 1. Reading the germline V gene (reference sequence) gives CDR1 GTSNPN and CDR2 SVGIG. Germline trimming: 3 bases from V, 4 bases from J; junction bases outside gene matches: 11. The donors were included in the validation cohort of roughly 130 subjects, a group kept apart from the roughly 670-subject first cohort. Libraries were constructed by the immunoSEQ multiplex PCR assay. As for the original processing: A statistical classification framework was built for diagnosing cytomegalovirus status from the catalog of TCR beta chain sequences. Drawn from immuneACCESS, this table holds only the in-frame rearrangements with V and J called that TCRdb kept. Clones are partly lost; checked studies trace under half to an unresolved V gene and leave the rest unexplained. The V and J calls and clone size are taken from that table; D and trimming were inferred from the DNA. The sample table lists about 78,000 clones, 90% to 97% of them with a count of one. Approximately 1.5% of the sample lies in the top ten.

To note about this clone: There is no known antigen for this receptor. Base qualities are not recorded, but no much larger clone differs from it by a single base.

Overall study outcomes, separate from this receptor: The study listed 164 TCR beta chains as associated with cytomegalovirus. In vitro tests confirmed that a few of the cytomegalovirus-associated TCR beta chains recognize cytomegalovirus antigens. Subsequent analysis determined that TCRs grouped into clusters in the first cohort also showed a tendency toward co-occurrence across the 130 or so validation repertoires, and roughly 94% of cluster scores exceeded 0. The authors suggested that the approach could potentially be extended to other disease states and immunological phenotypes. While some public TCRs were present in many individuals, most TCR sequences turned up only very rarely across donors. In both the original and validation cohorts, the classifier was reported to diagnose cytomegalovirus status with high specificity and sensitivity. A later analysis had no HLA typing for the validation cohort, so co-occurrence there was scored across all 110 or so repertoires.

Sequencing was performed on PBMCs. This TCR was recovered from a man aged 18 to 30 in good health and CMV-seropositive. The rearrangement combines TRBV30 with TRBJ2-7; 8 central nucleotides agree with TRBD1. The nucleotides are TGTGCCTGGAGCCCCCCCGGGACAGGTCCGTACGAGCAGTACTTC. The resulting protein is CAWSPPGTGPYEQYF.